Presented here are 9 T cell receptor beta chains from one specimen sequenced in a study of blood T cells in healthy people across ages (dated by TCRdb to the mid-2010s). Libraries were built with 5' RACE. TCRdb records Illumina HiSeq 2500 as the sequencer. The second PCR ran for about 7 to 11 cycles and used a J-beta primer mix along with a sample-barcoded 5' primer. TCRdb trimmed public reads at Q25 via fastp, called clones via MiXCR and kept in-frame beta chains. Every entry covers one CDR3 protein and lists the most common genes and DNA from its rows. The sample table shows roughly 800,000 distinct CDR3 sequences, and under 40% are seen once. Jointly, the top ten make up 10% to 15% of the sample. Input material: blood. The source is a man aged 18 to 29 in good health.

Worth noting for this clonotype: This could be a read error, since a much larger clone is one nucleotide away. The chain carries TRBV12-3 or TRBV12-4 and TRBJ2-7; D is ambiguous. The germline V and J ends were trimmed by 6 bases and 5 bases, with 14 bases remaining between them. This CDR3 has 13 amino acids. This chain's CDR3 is CASSRMPGDEQYF. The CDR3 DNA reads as TGTGCCAGCAGCCGAATGCCAGGAGACGAGCAGTACTTC.

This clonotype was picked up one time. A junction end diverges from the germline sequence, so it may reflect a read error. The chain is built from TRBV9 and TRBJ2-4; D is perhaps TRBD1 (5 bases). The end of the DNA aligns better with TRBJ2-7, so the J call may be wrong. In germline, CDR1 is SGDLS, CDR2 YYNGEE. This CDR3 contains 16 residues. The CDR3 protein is CAGSVGAGSSLYEQYF. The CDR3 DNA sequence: TGTGCCGGCAGCGTAGGAGCAGGGTCCTCTCTCTACGAGCAGTACTTC.

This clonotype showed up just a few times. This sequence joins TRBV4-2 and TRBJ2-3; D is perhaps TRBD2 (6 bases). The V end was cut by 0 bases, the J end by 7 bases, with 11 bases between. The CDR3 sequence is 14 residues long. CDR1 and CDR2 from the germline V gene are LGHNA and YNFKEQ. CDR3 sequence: CASSQDRLDNTQYF. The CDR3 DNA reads TGTGCCAGCAGCCAAGATCGACTAGACAATACGCAGTATTTT.

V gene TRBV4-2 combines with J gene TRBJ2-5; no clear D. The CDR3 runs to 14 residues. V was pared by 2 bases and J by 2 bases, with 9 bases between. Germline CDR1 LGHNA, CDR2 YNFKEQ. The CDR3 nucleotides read TGTGCCAGCAGCCAACCCTCAGGTCAAGAGACCCAGTACTTC. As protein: CASSQPSGQETQYF.

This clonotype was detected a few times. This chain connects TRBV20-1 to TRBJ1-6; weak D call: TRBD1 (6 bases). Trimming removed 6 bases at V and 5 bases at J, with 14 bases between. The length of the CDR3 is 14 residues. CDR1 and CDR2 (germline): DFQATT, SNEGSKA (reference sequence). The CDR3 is CSADPEGDNSPLHF. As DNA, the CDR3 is TGCAGTGCCGACCCGGAGGGGGATAATTCACCCCTCCACTTT.

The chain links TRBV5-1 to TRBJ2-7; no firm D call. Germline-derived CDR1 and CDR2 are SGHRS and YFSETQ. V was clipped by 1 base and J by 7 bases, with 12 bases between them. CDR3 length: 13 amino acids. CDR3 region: CASSLIMGNEQYF. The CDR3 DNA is TGCGCCAGCAGCTTGATTATGGGTAATGAGCAGTACTTC.

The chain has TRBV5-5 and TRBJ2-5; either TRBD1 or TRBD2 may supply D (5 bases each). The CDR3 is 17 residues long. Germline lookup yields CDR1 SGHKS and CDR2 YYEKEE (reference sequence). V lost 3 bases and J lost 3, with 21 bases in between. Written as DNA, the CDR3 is TGTGCCAGCAGCTCGACTTCCGGGACCACAGAGGAAGAGACCCAGTACTTC. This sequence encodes CASSSTSGTTEEETQYF.

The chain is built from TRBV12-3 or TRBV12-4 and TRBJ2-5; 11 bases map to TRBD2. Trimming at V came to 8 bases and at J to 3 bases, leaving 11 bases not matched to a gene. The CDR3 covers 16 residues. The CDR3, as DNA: TGTGCCAGCTCACAGGGGGCTAGCGGGGGGAAAGAGACCCAGTACTTC. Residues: CASSQGASGGKETQYF.

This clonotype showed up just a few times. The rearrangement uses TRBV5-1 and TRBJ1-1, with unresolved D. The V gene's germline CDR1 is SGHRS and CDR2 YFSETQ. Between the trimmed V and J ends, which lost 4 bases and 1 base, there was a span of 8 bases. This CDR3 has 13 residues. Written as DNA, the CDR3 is TGCGCCAGCAGCCCTGAGACGAACACTGAAGCTTTCTTT. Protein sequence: CASSPETNTEAFF. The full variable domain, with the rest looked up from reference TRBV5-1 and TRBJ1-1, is KAGVTQTPRYLIKTRGQQVTLSCSPISGHRSVSWYQQTPGQGLQFLFEYFSETQRNKGNFPGRFSGRQFSNSRSEMNVSTLELGDSALYLCASSPETNTEAFFGQGTRLTVV.